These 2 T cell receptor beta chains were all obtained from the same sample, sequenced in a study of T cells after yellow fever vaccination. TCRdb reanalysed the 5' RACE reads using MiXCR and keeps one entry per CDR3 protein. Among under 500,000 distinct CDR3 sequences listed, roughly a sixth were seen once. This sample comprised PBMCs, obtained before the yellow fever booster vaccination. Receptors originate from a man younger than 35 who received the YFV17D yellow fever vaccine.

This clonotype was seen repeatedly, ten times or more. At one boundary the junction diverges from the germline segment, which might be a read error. The CDR3 region has the DNA TGTGCCAGCAGCGAAGTTAACCAAGAGACCCAGTACTTC. Residues: CASSEVNQETQYF. This chain uses TRBV2 with TRBJ2-5; D is unclear. Germline CDR1 SNHLY, CDR2 FYNNEI. The CDR3 contains 13 residues.

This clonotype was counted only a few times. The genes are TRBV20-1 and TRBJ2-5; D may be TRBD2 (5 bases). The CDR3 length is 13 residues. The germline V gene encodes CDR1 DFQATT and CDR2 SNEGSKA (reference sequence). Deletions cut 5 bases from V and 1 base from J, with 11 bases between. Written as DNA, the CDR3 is TGCAGTGCTCCCAAGCGGTCCCAAGAGACCCAGTACTTC. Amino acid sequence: CSAPKRSQETQYF.